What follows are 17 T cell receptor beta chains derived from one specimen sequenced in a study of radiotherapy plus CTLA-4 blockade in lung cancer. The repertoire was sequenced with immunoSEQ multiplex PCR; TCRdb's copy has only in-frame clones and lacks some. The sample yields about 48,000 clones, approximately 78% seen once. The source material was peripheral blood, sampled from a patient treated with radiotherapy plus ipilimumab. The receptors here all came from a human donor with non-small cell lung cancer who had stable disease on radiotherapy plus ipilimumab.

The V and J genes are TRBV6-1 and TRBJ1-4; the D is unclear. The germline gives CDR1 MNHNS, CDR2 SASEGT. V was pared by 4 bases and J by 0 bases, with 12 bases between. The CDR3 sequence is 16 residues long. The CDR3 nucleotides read TGTGCCAGCAGTGTACCCCCCTATACAACTAATGAAAAACTGTTTTTT. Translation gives CASSVPPYTTNEKLFF.

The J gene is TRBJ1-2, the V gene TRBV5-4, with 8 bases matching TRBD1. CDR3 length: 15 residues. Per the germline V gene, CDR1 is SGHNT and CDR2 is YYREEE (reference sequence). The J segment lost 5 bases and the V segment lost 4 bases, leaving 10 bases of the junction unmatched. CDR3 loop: CASSNAGTGLYGYTF. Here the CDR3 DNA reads TGTGCCAGCAGCAACGCCGGGACAGGACTTTATGGCTACACCTTC. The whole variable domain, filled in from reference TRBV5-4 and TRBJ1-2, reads ETGVTQSPTHLIKTRGQQVTLRCSSQSGHNTVSWYQQALGQGPQFIFQYYREEENGRGNFPPRFSGLQFPNYSSELNVNALELDDSALYLCASSNAGTGLYGYTFGSGTRLTVV.

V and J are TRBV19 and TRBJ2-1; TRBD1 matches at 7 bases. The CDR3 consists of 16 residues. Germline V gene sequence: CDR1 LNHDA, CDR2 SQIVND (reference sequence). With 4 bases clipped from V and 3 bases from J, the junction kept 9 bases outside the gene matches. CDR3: CASSKTGQRGYNEQFF. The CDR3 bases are TGTGCCAGTAGTAAGACAGGGCAGAGGGGCTACAATGAGCAGTTCTTC.

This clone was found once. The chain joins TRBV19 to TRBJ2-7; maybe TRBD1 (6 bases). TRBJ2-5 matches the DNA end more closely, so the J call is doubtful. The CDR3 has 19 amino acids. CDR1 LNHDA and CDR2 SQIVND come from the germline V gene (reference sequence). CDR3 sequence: CASSIDQGSAQPRQETQYF. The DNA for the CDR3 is TGTGCCAGTAGTATAGATCAGGGGTCGGCACAACCCCGCCAAGAGACCCAGTACTTC.

The CDR3 sequence: CASSLRGEYNEQFF. The CDR3 DNA follows: TGTGCCAGCAGTCTGCGCGGTGAATACAATGAGCAGTTCTTC. This rearrangement joins TRBV27 to TRBJ2-1, with D uncertain. The CDR3 length is 14 residues. Trimming cost V 5 bases and J 4 bases, with 12 bases left between them. Germline CDR1 and CDR2: MNHEY and SMNVEV (reference sequence).

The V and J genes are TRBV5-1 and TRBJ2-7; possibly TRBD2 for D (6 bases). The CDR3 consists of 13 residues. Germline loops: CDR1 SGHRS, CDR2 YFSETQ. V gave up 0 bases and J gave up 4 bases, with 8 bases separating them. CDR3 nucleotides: TGCGCCAGCAGCTTGGGGGGGGATTACGAGCAGTACTTC. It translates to CASSLGGDYEQYF.

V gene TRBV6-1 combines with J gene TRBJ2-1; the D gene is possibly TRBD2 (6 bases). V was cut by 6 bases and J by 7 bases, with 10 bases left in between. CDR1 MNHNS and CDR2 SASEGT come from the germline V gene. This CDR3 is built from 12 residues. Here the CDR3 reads CASRGLRNEQFF. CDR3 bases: TGTGCCAGCAGAGGACTAAGGAATGAGCAGTTCTTC.

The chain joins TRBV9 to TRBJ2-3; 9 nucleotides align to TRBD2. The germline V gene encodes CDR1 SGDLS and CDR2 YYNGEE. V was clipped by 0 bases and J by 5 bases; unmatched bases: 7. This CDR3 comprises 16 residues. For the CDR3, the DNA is TGTGCCAGCAGCGTAGGTCTCGCGGGAGGGGTAGATACGCAGTATTTT. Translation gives CASSVGLAGGVDTQYF.

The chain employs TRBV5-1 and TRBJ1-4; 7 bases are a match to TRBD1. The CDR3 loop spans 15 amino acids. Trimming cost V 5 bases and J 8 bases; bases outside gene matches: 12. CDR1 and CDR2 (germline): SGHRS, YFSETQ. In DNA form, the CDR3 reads TGCGCCAGCAGAAAGGGGGCATCGGGTGGGGAAAAACTGTTTTTT. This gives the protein CASRKGASGGEKLFF.

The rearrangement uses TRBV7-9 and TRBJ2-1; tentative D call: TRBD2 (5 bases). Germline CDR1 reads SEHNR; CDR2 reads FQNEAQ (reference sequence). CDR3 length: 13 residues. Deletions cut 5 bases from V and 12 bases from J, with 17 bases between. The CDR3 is CASSPGLPMGQFF. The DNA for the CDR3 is TGTGCCAGCAGCCCCGGACTGCCGATGGGGCAGTTCTTC.

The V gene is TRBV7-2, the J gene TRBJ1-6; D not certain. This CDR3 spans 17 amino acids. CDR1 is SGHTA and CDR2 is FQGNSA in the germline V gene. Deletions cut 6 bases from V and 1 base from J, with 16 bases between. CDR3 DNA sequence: TGTGCCAGCAGTCCCCCCATGGGGAGGTCCTATAATTCACCCCTCCACTTT. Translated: CASSPPMGRSYNSPLHF.

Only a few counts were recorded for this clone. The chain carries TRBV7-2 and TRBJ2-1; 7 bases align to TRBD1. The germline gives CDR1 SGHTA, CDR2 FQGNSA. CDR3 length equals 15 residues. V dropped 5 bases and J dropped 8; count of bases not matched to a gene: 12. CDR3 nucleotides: TGTGCCAGCAGCGCCCAGACAGGGATTGAAGATGAGCAGTTCTTC. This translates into CASSAQTGIEDEQFF. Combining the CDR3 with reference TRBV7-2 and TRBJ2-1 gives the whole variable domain GAGVSQSPSNKVTEKGKDVELRCDPISGHTALYWYRQSLGQGLEFLIYFQGNSAPDKSGLPSDRFSAERTGGSVSTLTIQRTQQEDSAVYLCASSAQTGIEDEQFFGPGTRLTVL.

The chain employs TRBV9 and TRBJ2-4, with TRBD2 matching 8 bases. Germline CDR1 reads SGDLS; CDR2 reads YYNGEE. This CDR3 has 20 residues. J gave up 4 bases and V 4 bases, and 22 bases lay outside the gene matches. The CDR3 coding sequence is TGTGCCAGCAGCCCACCGCCGGGGGGGCTATTAGCCATTGAGAAAAACATTCAGTACTTC. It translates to CASSPPPGGLLAIEKNIQYF. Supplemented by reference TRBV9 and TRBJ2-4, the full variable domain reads DSGVTQTPKHLITATGQRVTLRCSPRSGDLSVYWYQQSLDQGLQFLIQYYNGEERAKGNILERFSAQQFPDLHSELNLSSLELGDSALYFCASSPPPGGLLAIEKNIQYFGAGTRLSVL.

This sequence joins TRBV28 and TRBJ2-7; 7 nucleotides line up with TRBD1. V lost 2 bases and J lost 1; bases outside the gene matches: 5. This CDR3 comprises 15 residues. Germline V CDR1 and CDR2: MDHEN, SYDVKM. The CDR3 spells CASSLQQGESYEQYF. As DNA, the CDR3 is TGTGCCAGCAGTTTACAGCAGGGGGAATCCTACGAGCAGTACTTC. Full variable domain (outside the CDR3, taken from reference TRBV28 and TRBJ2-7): DVKVTQSSRYLVKRTGEKVFLECVQDMDHENMFWYRQDPGLGLRLIYFSYDVKMKEKGDIPEGYSVSREKKERFSLILESASTNQTSMYLCASSLQQGESYEQYFGPGTRLTVT.

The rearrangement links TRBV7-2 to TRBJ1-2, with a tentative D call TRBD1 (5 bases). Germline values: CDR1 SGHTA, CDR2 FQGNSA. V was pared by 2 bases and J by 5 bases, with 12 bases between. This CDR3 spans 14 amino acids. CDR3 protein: CASSLSGRVYGYTF. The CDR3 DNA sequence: TGTGCCAGCAGCTTATCAGGCAGGGTATATGGCTACACCTTC.

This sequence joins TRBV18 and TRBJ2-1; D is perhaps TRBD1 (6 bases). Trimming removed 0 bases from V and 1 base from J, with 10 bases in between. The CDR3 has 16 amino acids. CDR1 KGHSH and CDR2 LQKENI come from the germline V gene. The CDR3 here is CASSPPTGWSYNEQFF. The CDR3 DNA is TGTGCCAGCTCACCACCTACAGGGTGGTCCTACAATGAGCAGTTCTTC.

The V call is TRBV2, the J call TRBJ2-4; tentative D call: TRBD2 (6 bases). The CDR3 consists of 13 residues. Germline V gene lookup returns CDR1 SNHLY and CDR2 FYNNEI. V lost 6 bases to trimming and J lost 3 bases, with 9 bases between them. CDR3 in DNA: TGTGCCAGCAGCCCGGGGGACAAAAACATTCAGTACTTC. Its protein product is CASSPGDKNIQYF.